The T cell receptor beta chain described here comes from a study of identical twins. This clonotype was seen repeatedly, ten times or more. Its antigen is unknown. Template switching introduced a universal primer site, and the cDNA bore unique molecular identifiers. Using its own MiXCR run on the 5' RACE reads, TCRdb lists one record per CDR3 protein. Among about 890,000 distinct CDR3 sequences listed, 9% to 15% were seen once. The ends were cut back, 4 bases at V and 5 bases at J, with 16 bases in the middle. This CDR3 has 14 residues. CDR1 and CDR2 from the germline V gene are SGHRS and YFSETQ. General observations from the study: Whereas memory repertoires showed no such difference, abundant cord blood beta clonotypes carried fewer insertions.

These sequences were also reported in another study, on yellow fever vaccine responses in identical twins.

This TCR derives from a woman aged 18-29 years in good health. Input material: PBMCs. This chain links TRBV5-1 with TRBJ2-7; the D gene is possibly TRBD2 (6 bases). CDR3 in amino acids: CASSLTRTPDEQYF. In DNA form, the CDR3 reads TGCGCCAGCAGCCTGACTAGGACCCCCGACGAGCAGTACTTC. Complete variable domain (other parts from reference TRBV5-1 and TRBJ2-7): KAGVTQTPRYLIKTRGQQVTLSCSPISGHRSVSWYQQTPGQGLQFLFEYFSETQRNKGNFPGRFSGRQFSNSRSEMNVSTLELGDSALYLCASSLTRTPDEQYFGPGTRLTVT.